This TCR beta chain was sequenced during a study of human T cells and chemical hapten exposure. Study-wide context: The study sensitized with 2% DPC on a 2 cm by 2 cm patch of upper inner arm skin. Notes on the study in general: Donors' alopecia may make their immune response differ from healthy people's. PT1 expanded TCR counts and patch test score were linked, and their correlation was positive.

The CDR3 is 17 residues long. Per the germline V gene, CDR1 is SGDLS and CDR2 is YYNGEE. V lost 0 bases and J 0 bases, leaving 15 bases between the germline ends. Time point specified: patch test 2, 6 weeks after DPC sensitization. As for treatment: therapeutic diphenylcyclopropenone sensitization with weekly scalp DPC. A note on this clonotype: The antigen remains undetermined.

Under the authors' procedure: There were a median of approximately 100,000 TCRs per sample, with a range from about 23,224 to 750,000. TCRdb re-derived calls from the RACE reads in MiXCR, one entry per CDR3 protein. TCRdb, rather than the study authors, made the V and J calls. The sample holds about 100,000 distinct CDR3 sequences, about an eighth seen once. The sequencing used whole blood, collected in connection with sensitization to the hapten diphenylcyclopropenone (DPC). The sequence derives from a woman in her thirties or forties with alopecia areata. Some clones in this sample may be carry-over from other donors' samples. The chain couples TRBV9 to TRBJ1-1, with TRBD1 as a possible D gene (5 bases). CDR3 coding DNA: TGTGCCAGCAGCGTAGACCCGCCAGGGCATATGAACACTGAAGCTTTCTTT. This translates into CASSVDPPGHMNTEAFF. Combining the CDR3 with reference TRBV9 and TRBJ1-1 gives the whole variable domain DSGVTQTPKHLITATGQRVTLRCSPRSGDLSVYWYQQSLDQGLQFLIQYYNGEERAKGNILERFSAQQFPDLHSELNLSSLELGDSALYFCASSVDPPGHMNTEAFFGQGTRLTVV.